Following are 18 T cell receptor beta chains from one sample sequenced in a study of blood T cell repertoires in COVID-19. The protocol was immunoSEQ multiplex PCR, while the TCRdb copy is restricted to in-frame clones and leaves out a portion. The table records 250,000 to 300,000 clones, about nine tenths of them present only once. Sequencing input: peripheral blood. The receptors derive from a woman in her twenties or thirties with COVID-19, enrolled during active disease.

The CDR3, as DNA: TGTGCCAGCTCACCCGGGCAGGGGGTCCCCTACGAGCAGTACTTC. As protein: CASSPGQGVPYEQYF. This chain uses TRBV18 with TRBJ2-7; 7 bases match TRBD1. The CDR3 runs to 15 residues. V lost 3 bases to trimming and J lost 2 bases; unmatched junction nucleotides: 7. The germline CDR1 and CDR2 sequences are KGHSH and LQKENI.

This chain joins TRBV24-1 and TRBJ2-7, with a possible D match to TRBD1 (5 bases). The V gene lost 4 bases and the J gene lost 2 bases, with 11 bases spanning the gap. From germline, CDR1 is KGHDR and CDR2 SFDVKD. The CDR3 has 14 amino acids. This CDR3 reads CATSEPGPPYEQYF. The CDR3 DNA reads TGTGCCACCAGTGAGCCAGGGCCGCCCTACGAGCAGTACTTC.

This chain uses TRBV27 with TRBJ2-1; 12 positions match TRBD2. The CDR3 consists of 15 residues. V gave up 5 bases and J gave up 7 bases; unmatched junction bases: 6. Per the germline V gene, CDR1 is MNHEY and CDR2 is SMNVEV (reference sequence). This CDR3 reads CASSQTSGSTNEQFF. The CDR3 bases are TGTGCCAGCAGTCAGACTAGCGGGAGCACGAATGAGCAGTTCTTC.

J is TRBJ1-4 and V is TRBV5-1; D might be TRBD1 (6 bases). Germline CDR1 is SGHRS and CDR2 is YFSETQ. V was pared by 5 bases and J by 0 bases, with 23 bases between. CDR3 length equals 19 residues. The CDR3, as DNA: TGCGCCAGCAGTTATTTCCCGGGACACCACTCAGCAACTAATGAAAAACTGTTTTTT. It is translated as CASSYFPGHHSATNEKLFF.

The chain recombines TRBV29-1 with TRBJ2-1, with 10 bases that match TRBD2. The CDR3 is 15 residues long. Per the germline V gene, CDR1 is SQVTM and CDR2 is ANQGSEA. V was clipped by 2 bases and J by 0 bases; unmatched bases: 1. In DNA, the CDR3 is TGCAGCGTTGAACCTAGCGGGGGCTCCTACAATGAGCAGTTCTTC. It codes for CSVEPSGGSYNEQFF.

This clone was counted between two and nine times. The chain recombines TRBV5-1 with TRBJ1-5, with D hard to call. Per germline, CDR1 SGHRS and CDR2 YFSETQ. Trimming left V 3 bases short and J 3 bases short, with 10 bases between. The CDR3 length is 14 residues. CDR3 protein: CASSSGGDNQPQHF. In DNA, the CDR3 is TGCGCCAGCAGCTCGGGTGGCGACAATCAGCCCCAGCATTTT. The full variable domain, its missing parts supplied by reference TRBV5-1 and TRBJ1-5, is KAGVTQTPRYLIKTRGQQVTLSCSPISGHRSVSWYQQTPGQGLQFLFEYFSETQRNKGNFPGRFSGRQFSNSRSEMNVSTLELGDSALYLCASSSGGDNQPQHFGDGTRLSIL.

This chain connects TRBV28 to TRBJ1-3, with D perhaps matching TRBD1 (5 bases). Germline CDR1 MDHEN, CDR2 SYDVKM. Trimming stripped 7 bases from V and 0 bases from J, with 16 bases between. The CDR3 covers 16 residues. For the CDR3, the DNA is TGTGCCAGCATCAAGCTATGGGGGGACTCTGGAAACACCATATATTTT. This codes for CASIKLWGDSGNTIYF.

The chain uses TRBV19 and TRBJ2-1; TRBD2 agrees at 13 bases. The CDR3 loop spans 16 amino acids. Losses at the gene ends were 1 base for V and 8 bases for J; bases not matched to a gene: 5. CDR1 and CDR2 from the germline V gene are LNHDA and SQIVND (reference sequence). The CDR3 spells CASSIGTSGSGDEQFF. As DNA, the CDR3 is TGTGCCAGTAGTATAGGGACTAGCGGGAGTGGGGATGAGCAGTTCTTC.

J is TRBJ2-1 and V is TRBV9, with a tentative D call TRBD2 (5 bases). Germline lookup yields CDR1 SGDLS and CDR2 YYNGEE. V lost 0 bases to trimming and J lost 10 bases, with 14 bases between them. The CDR3 is 14 residues long. CDR3 DNA: TGTGCCAGCAGCGTAGAAATCGGGAATATGGAGCAGTTCTTC. This translates into CASSVEIGNMEQFF. The full variable domain, completed using reference TRBV9 and TRBJ2-1, is DSGVTQTPKHLITATGQRVTLRCSPRSGDLSVYWYQQSLDQGLQFLIQYYNGEERAKGNILERFSAQQFPDLHSELNLSSLELGDSALYFCASSVEIGNMEQFFGPGTRLTVL.

The chain links TRBV30 to TRBJ2-6, with 8 bases lining up with TRBD2. The V and J ends lost 5 bases and 1 base, in that order; junction bases with no gene match: 4. The CDR3 loop spans 15 amino acids. CDR1 and CDR2 from the germline V gene are GTSNPN and SVGIG (reference sequence). CDR3 region: CAWSRGGSGANVLTF. CDR3 sequence (DNA): TGTGCCTGGTCCCGGGGGGGGTCTGGGGCCAACGTCCTGACTTTC.

J is TRBJ1-4 and V is TRBV6-5; D is perhaps TRBD1 (6 bases). Germline-derived CDR1 and CDR2 are MNHEY and SVGAGI. This CDR3 has 13 residues. The V and J ends lost 6 bases and 7 bases respectively, with 12 bases between them. CDR3 nucleotides: TGTGCCAGCAGAAGGACAGAGAGTGAAAAACTGTTTTTT. It translates to CASRRTESEKLFF.

In DNA, the CDR3 is TGTGCCAGCAGCCACAACAGGGACGGGTTCTCTGAAGCTTTCTTT. This gives the protein CASSHNRDGFSEAFF. The chain combines TRBV7-8 with TRBJ1-1, with a possible D match to TRBD1 (6 bases). Germline V gene data show CDR1 as SGHVS and CDR2 as FQNEAQ. V shed 5 bases and J shed 6 bases, with 19 bases lying between them. CDR3 length: 15 residues. The variable domain in full, completed from reference TRBV7-8 and TRBJ1-1, reads GAGVSQSPRYKVAKRGQDVALRCDPISGHVSLFWYQQALGQGPEFLTYFQNEAQLDKSGLPSDRFFAERPEGSVSTLKIQRTQQEDSAVYLCASSHNRDGFSEAFFGQGTRLTVV.

This chain connects TRBV30 to TRBJ2-3; 11 bases are a match to TRBD1. CDR3 length equals 15 residues. Germline CDR1 reads GTSNPN; CDR2 reads SVGIG (reference sequence). V trimming: 5 bases; J trimming: 3 bases; junction bases outside the gene matches: 7. CDR3: CAWGPGTGGTDTQYF. CDR3 sequence (DNA): TGTGCCTGGGGGCCCGGGACAGGGGGTACAGATACGCAGTATTTT.

The chain uses TRBV2 and TRBJ1-2, with 9 bases that match TRBD1. The length of the CDR3 is 14 residues. In germline, CDR1 is SNHLY, CDR2 FYNNEI. Trimming removed 3 bases from V and 7 bases from J; junction bases left unmatched: 6. The CDR3 is CASSEGGQGGGYTF. CDR3 bases: TGTGCCAGCAGTGAGGGGGGACAGGGAGGTGGCTACACCTTC.

Concerning this clone itself: The same CDR3 is also encoded by other DNA sequences in this sample. This rearrangement joins TRBV28 to TRBJ2-7; 11 nucleotides agree with TRBD1. CDR3 length: 14 residues. CDR1 MDHEN and CDR2 SYDVKM come from the germline V gene. The V and J ends lost 2 bases and 3 bases, in that order; junction bases with no gene match: 0. The CDR3 here is CASSLGTGGYEQYF. CDR3 bases: TGTGCCAGCAGTTTAGGGACAGGGGGCTACGAGCAGTACTTC. Supplemented by reference TRBV28 and TRBJ2-7, the full variable domain reads DVKVTQSSRYLVKRTGEKVFLECVQDMDHENMFWYRQDPGLGLRLIYFSYDVKMKEKGDIPEGYSVSREKKERFSLILESASTNQTSMYLCASSLGTGGYEQYFGPGTRLTVT.

The gene calls are TRBV28 and TRBJ2-7; D might be TRBD1 (5 bases). Per germline, CDR1 MDHEN and CDR2 SYDVKM. The length of the CDR3 is 15 residues. V lost 1 base to trimming and J lost 4 bases, with 14 bases between them. This CDR3 reads CASSLSQGSGYEQYF. CDR3 in DNA: TGTGCCAGCAGTTTATCCCAGGGTTCTGGGTACGAGCAGTACTTC.

The gene calls are TRBV5-1 and TRBJ2-7; 8 nucleotides agree with TRBD2. Germline CDR1 reads SGHRS; CDR2 reads YFSETQ. The ends lost 3 bases at V and 0 bases at J; junction bases unmatched: 5. The CDR3 loop spans 15 amino acids. The CDR3 bases are TGCGCCAGCAGCTGGGGAGCGGGAGCCTCCTACGAGCAGTACTTC. Residues: CASSWGAGASYEQYF.

The genes are TRBV11-2 and TRBJ2-5; 7 bases are a match to TRBD2. J was trimmed by 3 bases and V by 3 bases; bases with no gene match: 1. Germline CDR1 SGHAT, CDR2 FQNNGV. The CDR3 has 13 amino acids. In nucleotides, the CDR3 is TGTGCCAGCAGCTTCGGGACTAAAGAGACCCAGTACTTC. As protein: CASSFGTKETQYF.